This passage covers 22 T cell receptor beta chains from one sample sequenced in a study of T cell changes during pregnancy in multiple sclerosis. Clones were sequenced by immunoSEQ multiplex PCR, and TCRdb holds only the in-frame ones, with some missing. In the table there are 35,000 to 50,000 clones, around four fifths of which are singletons. Specimen: CD4+ T cells from peripheral blood mononuclear cells, collected before pregnancy. The origin of the receptors is a female donor with multiple sclerosis, enrolled in a pregnancy study.

This clone came up once. V and J are TRBV11-1 and TRBJ2-3, with 10 nucleotides matching TRBD2. Germline V gene data show CDR1 as SGHAT and CDR2 as FQDESV (reference sequence). With V trimmed by 4 bases and J by 5 bases, 3 bases remained unmatched. The CDR3 has 14 residues. CDR3 in amino acids: CASSSGTSEDTQYF. CDR3 DNA: TGTGCCAGCAGCTCCGGGACTAGCGAAGATACGCAGTATTTT.

The CDR3 nucleotides are TGTGCCAGCAGCAAAGAAGCTAGCGGAGCCCGGAAGAGGTACGAGCAGTACTTC. Its translation: CASSKEASGARKRYEQYF. The chain is built from TRBV21-1 and TRBJ2-7; the table's D call TRBD2 went unverified against the DNA. TRBV21-1 is listed as a pseudogene. The CDR3 totals 18 residues.

This clone showed up just a few times. The chain combines TRBV19 with TRBJ1-1, with 7 bases matching TRBD1. Germline assignment: CDR1 LNHDA and CDR2 SQIVND (reference sequence). CDR3 size: 13 residues. V gave up 6 bases and J gave up 4 bases; unmatched junction bases: 5. Here the CDR3 reads CASSHRGVTEAFF. The CDR3 nucleotides read TGTGCCAGTAGCCACAGGGGCGTCACTGAAGCTTTCTTT.

The rearrangement uses TRBV19 and TRBJ1-5, with 9 bases matching TRBD1. Germline CDR1 LNHDA, CDR2 SQIVND (reference sequence). Germline trimming cut 2 bases from V and 3 bases from J; bases unmatched to any gene: 17. The CDR3 has 20 amino acids. CDR3 sequence reads: CASSIKKRDRAALVNQPQHF. The DNA for the CDR3 is TGTGCCAGTAGTATAAAAAAGCGGGACAGGGCTGCCCTGGTCAATCAGCCCCAGCATTTT.

The chain has TRBV7-2 and TRBJ2-3; D is ambiguous. The V end was cut by 7 bases, the J end by 3 bases, with 17 bases between. Per germline, CDR1 SGHTA and CDR2 FQGNSA. There are 15 residues in the CDR3. The CDR3 is CASTTGYLRTDTQYF. CDR3 bases: TGTGCCAGCACCACGGGTTACCTCCGGACAGATACGCAGTATTTT.

The chain uses TRBV18 and TRBJ1-1; D possibly corresponds to TRBD1 (5 bases). Per the germline V gene, CDR1 is KGHSH and CDR2 is LQKENI. This CDR3 is 16 amino acids long. With 5 bases removed from V and 0 bases from J, the gap between germline ends came to 16 bases. CDR3 in amino acids: CASSAASGVMNTEAFF. In DNA form, the CDR3 reads TGTGCCAGCTCAGCGGCTTCGGGGGTCATGAACACTGAAGCTTTCTTT.

The V gene is TRBV28, the J gene TRBJ1-1; a possible D gene is TRBD1 (5 bases). V lost 7 bases to trimming and J lost 1 base, with 13 bases between them. There are 14 residues in the CDR3. The V gene's germline CDR1 is MDHEN and CDR2 SYDVKM. CDR3 protein: CASNSGGRNTEAFF. Written as DNA, the CDR3 is TGTGCCAGCAACTCCGGGGGACGGAACACTGAAGCTTTCTTT.

V is TRBV2 and J is TRBJ2-2; TRBD2 agrees at 12 bases. The germline V gene has CDR1 SNHLY and CDR2 FYNNEI. V dropped 5 bases and J dropped 7; count of bases not matched to a gene: 8. The CDR3 is made up of 16 amino acids. The CDR3 sequence is CASSPGTSGFGGELFF. The CDR3, as DNA: TGTGCCAGCAGTCCCGGGACTAGCGGGTTTGGCGGGGAGCTGTTTTTT.

This clone has more than one count but fewer than ten. The chain is built from TRBV19 and TRBJ2-7; TRBD2 matches 7 bases. The CDR3 has 13 amino acids. Germline CDR1 reads LNHDA; CDR2 reads SQIVND (reference sequence). V shed 7 bases, J shed 2 bases, and the junction held 5 bases outside the gene matches. The CDR3 nucleotides are TGTGCCAGTAAGCGGGACGGACCCTACGAGCAGTACTTC. Translating gives CASKRDGPYEQYF.

J is TRBJ1-1 and V is TRBV6-5; D is ambiguous. CDR1 and CDR2 from the germline V gene are MNHEY and SVGAGI. V was cut by 8 bases and J by 0 bases, with 16 bases left in between. This CDR3 contains 15 residues. CDR3 residues: CASYPSTVMNTEAFF. CDR3 DNA sequence: TGTGCCAGCTACCCCTCAACAGTGATGAACACTGAAGCTTTCTTT.

This chain connects TRBV7-7 to TRBJ2-1; 11 positions agree with TRBD1. CDR1 is SSHAT and CDR2 is FNYEAQ in the germline V gene (reference sequence). Germline trimming cut 1 base from V and 9 bases from J; bases unmatched to any gene: 5. CDR3 length equals 15 residues. This chain's CDR3 is CASSLEGQGGSEQFF. Here the CDR3 DNA reads TGTGCCAGCAGCTTAGAGGGACAGGGGGGGAGTGAGCAGTTCTTC.

The chain has TRBV6-1 and TRBJ2-5, with TRBD1 as a possible D gene (6 bases). The V end was cut by 3 bases, the J end by 0 bases, with 11 bases between. The germline CDR1 and CDR2 sequences are MNHNS and SASEGT. The CDR3 spans 15 residues. The chain's CDR3 is CASSEQGLHQETQYF. CDR3 DNA sequence: TGTGCCAGCAGTGAGCAGGGGCTGCACCAAGAGACCCAGTACTTC.

The chain is built from TRBV13 and TRBJ2-1; 10 nucleotides agree with TRBD2. Germline V lookup: CDR1 PRHDT, CDR2 FYEKMQ (reference sequence). There are 18 residues in the CDR3. V lost 0 bases, J lost 0 bases, and 5 bases stayed unmatched. CDR3 sequence reads: CASSLGRLAGDSYNEQFF. CDR3 bases: TGTGCCAGCAGCTTAGGCCGGCTAGCGGGGGACTCCTACAATGAGCAGTTCTTC.

The chain is built from TRBV7-2 and TRBJ2-1; 9 positions match TRBD2. This CDR3 has 15 amino acids. The trim removed 0 bases at V and 7 bases at J, leaving 4 bases unmatched. CDR1 is SGHTA and CDR2 is FQGNSA in the germline V gene. CDR3 sequence: CASSLASGGWNEQFF. The CDR3 DNA is TGTGCCAGCAGCTTAGCCAGCGGGGGGTGGAATGAGCAGTTCTTC.

V and J are TRBV5-6 and TRBJ2-1; D gene ambiguous. The V gene's germline CDR1 is SGHDT and CDR2 YYEEEE. Trimming left V 1 base short and J 6 bases short, with 5 bases between. The CDR3 loop spans 12 amino acids. The CDR3: CASSLSLNEQFF. CDR3 coding DNA: TGTGCCAGCAGCTTGTCCCTCAATGAGCAGTTCTTC.

This clone was counted a single time. The chain uses TRBV2 and TRBJ2-3; 8 bases align to TRBD1. The junction had 2 bases not matched to a gene; V was cut back by 0 bases and J by 3 bases. This CDR3 has 15 residues. Germline V gene sequence: CDR1 SNHLY, CDR2 FYNNEI. In DNA, the CDR3 is TGTGCCAGCAGTGAAGCCGGACAGGGTACAGATACGCAGTATTTT. Its protein product is CASSEAGQGTDTQYF. Filled out from reference TRBV2 and TRBJ2-3, the complete variable domain reads EPEVTQTPSHQVTQMGQEVILRCVPISNHLYFYWYRQILGQKVEFLVSFYNNEISEKSEIFDDQFSVERPDGSNFTLKIRSTKLEDSAMYFCASSEAGQGTDTQYFGPGTRLTVL.

The rearrangement uses TRBV18 and TRBJ2-5; a possible D gene is TRBD1 (7 bases). Deletions cut 3 bases from V and 4 bases from J, with 15 bases between. The germline gives CDR1 KGHSH, CDR2 LQKENI. The CDR3 loop spans 15 amino acids. CDR3 protein: CASSPSLQGGETQYF. CDR3 nucleotides: TGTGCCAGCTCACCGTCACTCCAGGGGGGAGAGACCCAGTACTTC.

The chain combines TRBV19 with TRBJ1-6, with D perhaps TRBD1 (6 bases). The CDR3 is 16 amino acids. Germline lookup yields CDR1 LNHDA and CDR2 SQIVND (reference sequence). Trimming cost V 5 bases and J 4 bases, with 15 bases left between them. The chain's CDR3 is CASSAAGQIYNSPLHF. DNA of the CDR3: TGTGCCAGTAGTGCCGCCGGACAGATTTATAATTCACCCCTCCACTTT.

The chain has TRBV19 and TRBJ1-2; 9 positions agree with TRBD1. The CDR3 length is 16 residues. V dropped 6 bases and J dropped 3; count of bases not matched to a gene: 11. Germline lookup yields CDR1 LNHDA and CDR2 SQIVND (reference sequence). CDR3 nucleotide sequence: TGTGCCAGTAGGGGACAGGGCCTAACATCATACTATGGCTACACCTTC. Encoded protein: CASRGQGLTSYYGYTF.

The J gene is TRBJ2-7, the V gene TRBV2, with D perhaps TRBD1 (6 bases). With 4 bases removed from V and 2 bases from J, the gap between germline ends came to 12 bases. CDR1 and CDR2 (germline): SNHLY, FYNNEI. The CDR3 covers 14 residues. DNA of the CDR3: TGTGCCAGCAGTGCCGACAGGTTCACCTACGAGCAGTACTTC. Its protein product is CASSADRFTYEQYF.

The chain joins TRBV7-9 to TRBJ1-5; D unclear. The germline V gene encodes CDR1 SEHNR and CDR2 FQNEAQ (reference sequence). V gave up 1 base and J gave up 5 bases, with 3 bases separating them. The CDR3 extends over 12 amino acids. The DNA of the CDR3 is TGTGCCAGCAGCTTAGACTATCAGCCCCAGCATTTT. This sequence encodes CASSLDYQPQHF. The whole variable domain, filled in from reference TRBV7-9 and TRBJ1-5, reads DTGVSQNPRHKITKRGQNVTFRCDPISEHNRLYWYRQTLGQGPEFLTYFQNEAQLEKSRLLSDRFSAERPKGSFSTLEIQRTEQGDSAMYLCASSLDYQPQHFGDGTRLSIL.

This chain connects TRBV5-8 to TRBJ2-3; 8 bases agree with TRBD1. This CDR3 is 15 amino acids long. The germline V gene encodes CDR1 SGHTS and CDR2 YDEGEE. Germline trimming cut 4 bases from V and 2 bases from J; bases unmatched to any gene: 6. The CDR3 region has the DNA TGTGCCAGCAGCCTGGGACAGGCGATCACAGATACGCAGTATTTT. This encodes CASSLGQAITDTQYF.